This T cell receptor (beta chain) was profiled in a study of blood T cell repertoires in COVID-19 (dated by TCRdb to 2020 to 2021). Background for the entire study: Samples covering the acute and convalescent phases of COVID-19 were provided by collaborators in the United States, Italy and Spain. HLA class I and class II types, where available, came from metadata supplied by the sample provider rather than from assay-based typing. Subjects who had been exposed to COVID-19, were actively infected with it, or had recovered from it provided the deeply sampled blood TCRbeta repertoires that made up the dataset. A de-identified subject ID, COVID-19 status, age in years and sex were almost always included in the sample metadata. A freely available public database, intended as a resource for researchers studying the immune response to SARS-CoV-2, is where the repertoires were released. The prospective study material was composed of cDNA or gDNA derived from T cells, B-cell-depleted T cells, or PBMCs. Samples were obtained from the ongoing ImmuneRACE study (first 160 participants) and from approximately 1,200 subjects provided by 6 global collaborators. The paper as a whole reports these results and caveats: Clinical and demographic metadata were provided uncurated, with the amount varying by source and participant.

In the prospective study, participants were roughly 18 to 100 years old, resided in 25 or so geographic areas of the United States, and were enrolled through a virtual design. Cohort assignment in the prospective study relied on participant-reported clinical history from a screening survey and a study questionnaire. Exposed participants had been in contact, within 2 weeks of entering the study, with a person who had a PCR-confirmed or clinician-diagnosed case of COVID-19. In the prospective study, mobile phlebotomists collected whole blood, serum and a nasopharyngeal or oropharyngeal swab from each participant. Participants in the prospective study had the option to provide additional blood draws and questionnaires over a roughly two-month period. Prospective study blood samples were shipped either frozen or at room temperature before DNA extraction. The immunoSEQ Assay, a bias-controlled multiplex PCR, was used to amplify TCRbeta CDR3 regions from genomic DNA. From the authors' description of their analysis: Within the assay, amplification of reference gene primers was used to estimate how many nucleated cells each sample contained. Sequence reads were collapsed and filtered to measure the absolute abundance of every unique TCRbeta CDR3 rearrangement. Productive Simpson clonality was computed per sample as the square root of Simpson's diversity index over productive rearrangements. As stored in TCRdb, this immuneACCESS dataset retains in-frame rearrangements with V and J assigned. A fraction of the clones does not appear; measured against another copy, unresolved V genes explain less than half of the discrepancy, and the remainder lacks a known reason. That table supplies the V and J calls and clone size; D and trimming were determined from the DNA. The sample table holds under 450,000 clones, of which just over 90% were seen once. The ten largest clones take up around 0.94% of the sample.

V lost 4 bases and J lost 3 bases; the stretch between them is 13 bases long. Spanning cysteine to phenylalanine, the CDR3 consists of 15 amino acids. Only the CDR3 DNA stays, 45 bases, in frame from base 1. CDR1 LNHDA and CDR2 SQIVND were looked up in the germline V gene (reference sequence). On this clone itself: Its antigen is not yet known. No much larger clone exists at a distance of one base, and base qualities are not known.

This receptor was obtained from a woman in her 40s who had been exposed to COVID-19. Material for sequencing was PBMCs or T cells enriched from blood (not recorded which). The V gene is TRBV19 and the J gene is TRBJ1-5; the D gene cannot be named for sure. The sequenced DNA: TGTGCCAGTAGTACCGGCGGGGTTCACAATCAGCCCCAGCATTTT. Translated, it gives CASSTGGVHNQPQHF.